This T cell receptor beta chain comes out of a study of molecular identifiers for immune sequencing clone quantification. Germline assignment: CDR1 SGHNT and CDR2 YENEEA. This CDR3 spans 16 amino acids. V was pared by 5 bases and J by 4 bases, with 18 bases between. With 10%, 30% or 50% of RNA, roughly 18,000 to 1,100,000 naive CD8 T cells were sequenced. Sorting selected naive CD8 T cells with a CD8+CD4-CCR7+CD45RA+ phenotype. Making the bulk TCR libraries relied on previously described methods and listed TCR primers. TCRdb reprocessed the PCR reads via MiXCR and lists one record per CDR3 protein. The sample consists of more than 250,000 distinct CDR3 sequences, 20% to 25% of them appearing once.

This TCR derives from a human donor in good health. Some libraries in this study had Jurkat cell RNA spiked in. Sequencing was carried out using naive CD8+ T cells from blood, with Jurkat cell RNA spiked in. Subset noted: FACS-sorted CD8+CD4-CCR7+CD45RA+ naive T cells. V and J are TRBV11-3 and TRBJ1-5; D may be TRBD1 (5 bases). CDR3 DNA sequence: TGTGCCAGCAGCCTACGAAGGGGACGGAAGAATCAGCCCCAGCATTTT. It yields the protein CASSLRRGRKNQPQHF.